The text below deals with one T cell receptor (beta chain). This clonotype was seen ten or more times. Its antigen has not been determined. Per-nucleotide qualities are absent, and no much larger clonotype sits a single base away. The CDR3 measures 15 amino acids from cysteine to phenylalanine. Only the CDR3 DNA stays, 45 bases, in frame from base 1. The V and J ends are trimmed by 4 bases and 2 bases, leaving 15 bases between them. Via the germline V gene, CDR1 is MGHRA and CDR2 YSYEKL. Taken with the paper, the label for time point translates to: newly diagnosed GD, antithyroid drugs for less than 3 months. RNA was extracted from PBMCs in TRIzol for both TCR sequencing and RNA sequencing. The diagnosis of Graves' disease followed American Thyroid Association guidelines. Patients for the study were recruited at an endocrinology department in Xi'an, China. From each patient, roughly 9 milliliters of peripheral blood was collected into an EDTA anticoagulant tube. Ficoll Paque Plus density gradient separation was used to isolate PBMCs, and no additional T cell sorting was done. An Agilent 2100 Bioanalyzer and agarose gel were used to assess RNA quality, and a NanoDrop 2000 was used to measure RNA concentration.

The data derive from a study of regulatory T cells in long-lasting Graves disease (dated by TCRdb to about 2021). Concerning the study at large: In the newly diagnosed Graves' disease group, patients had been taking antithyroid drugs for less than 3 months. Peripheral blood TCR sequencing and RNA sequencing compared persistent Graves' disease patients with newly diagnosed Graves' disease patients. The study was registered as a clinical trial and conducted in China. A total of about 33 samples underwent TCR sequencing, from about 13 patients with persistent Graves' disease and some 20 patients with newly diagnosed Graves' disease. Beyond this particular receptor, the publication reports: Persistent disease showed preferential use of TRBV28, TRBJ1-2 and TRBJ2-5, whereas newly diagnosed disease favored TRBV20-1 and TRBJ2-1. Lower TCR Shannon entropy and fewer highly expanded clones were observed in persistent Graves' disease patients than in newly diagnosed patients, which suggested clonal expansion. As a limitation, the authors acknowledged that the small sample size may reduce accuracy. Sequencing and analysis were restricted to the TCR beta chain. Patients with persistent disease shared more public clonotypes (about 3,000) than newly diagnosed patients did (around 1,000). The study examined only peripheral blood because the primary lesion, thyroid tissue, could not be accessed.

Library generation was performed with multiplex PCR. The run used an Illumina HiSeq 4000. To build TCR beta libraries, CDR3 regions were amplified by Arm-PCR using iRepertoire HTBI primers. PCR products were gel purified before sequencing. Per the original workflow: Across samples, 60 to 75 TRBV and 13 to 15 TRBJ segments were identified and used for gene usage analysis of CDR3 amino acid clonotypes. COPE and FqMerger were used to merge the filtered high-quality paired reads into contigs. Contigs were aligned with BLAST to IMGT TRBV, TRBD and TRBJ reference genes, and CDR3 was defined per IMGT. Clonotypes above 0.1% frequency were classified as highly expanded clones. Repertoire diversity was measured by Shannon entropy, and V-J evenness by the Gini coefficient. Public clonotypes were defined as clonotypes shared by more than one individual. TCRdb trimmed public reads at Q25 via fastp, called clones via MiXCR and kept in-frame beta chains. Rows matching on CDR3 protein sequence are summarized as one entry with the most common DNA and genes. The V and J calls follow TCRdb's processing rather than the paper's. Counted in this sample were 350,000 to 550,000 distinct CDR3 sequences; more than 13% of them appeared once. The ten largest clones represent over 15% of the sample.

Another study also made use of these data, one on T cells in Graves' hyperthyroidism and ophthalmopathy. Per that second paper: Stable Graves' hyperthyroidism was defined as the absence of progression to ophthalmopathy over 18 months of follow-up. Hyperthyroidism patients were newly diagnosed, had a disease duration of under 2 months, and were aged 18 to 65 years. The study excluded patients with uncontrolled infections, other autoimmune diseases, pregnancy or lactation. Diagnoses were established on the basis of clinical symptoms, serum thyroxine and TRAb, thyroid ultrasound, and orbital computed tomography. The TCR CDR3 was subjected to a first round of RT-PCR using the HTBI primer set and the Qiagen OneStep RT-PCR kit. Blood samples also contained most of the expanded thyroid clonotypes (frequency above 0.001), which suggests that blood repertoires may reflect thyroid immune responses. Ophthalmopathy was separated from stable hyperthyroidism by a 13 V-J signature model, with about 88% sensitivity and about 81% specificity obtained in cross-validation and 80%/75% obtained in testing. During validation, the model predicted progression to ophthalmopathy a median of roughly 7.1 months ahead of onset, with around 65% sensitivity and 72.22% specificity. A discovery cohort of roughly 100 patients, approximately 45 with Graves' ophthalmopathy and fewer than 65 with stable Graves' hyperthyroidism, was used to find distinguishing TCR V-J signatures. Whether ophthalmopathy could be predicted prospectively was tested in an independent validation cohort made up of fewer than 20 hyperthyroidism patients plus 17 patients who later progressed to ophthalmopathy. For training and testing, the roughly 97 patients in the discovery cohort were randomly divided in a 7:3 ratio. In addition, the study compared T-cell repertoires in thyroid tissue and in blood from about six Graves' hyperthyroidism patients. Once sampling was done, hyperthyroidism patients were given methimazole at a starting dose of 30 mg daily, whereas ophthalmopathy patients were given high-dose intravenous methylprednisolone. A second multiplex PCR round built the libraries, followed by size selection and purification. The libraries were sequenced on an Illumina HiSeq2000 using paired-end 100 bp reads. SOAPnuke was used to process the raw data, removing reads that contained adapters or uncalled bases, had a mean Phred below 15, or lacked an exact match to the constant primer or identifier. High-quality paired reads were merged with COPE v1.2.5, and unique nucleotide sequences were defined as clonotypes. MiTCR v1.1 was used to align the clonotypes against IMGT TRBV, TRBD and TRBJ reference segments. The analysis was restricted to V-J combinations with a frequency above 0.0001, which together covered 99.2% of the repertoires. A TCS score was defined as the ratio between F50 (clonal expansion) and ExV (chaos), using BLOSUM62-based TCRdist between CDR3 peptides within each V-J. Welch's t-statistics and random forest reduced just over 500 V-J features to fewer than 15, which were used in a naive Bayes classifier (R e1071). Sample size was not statistically predetermined, and investigators were not blinded to group allocation. TCR Vbeta CDR3 sequencing of 135 peripheral blood samples (approximately 44 ophthalmopathy, some 75 hyperthyroidism and around 17 progressor patients) is reported in the paper.

The sequencing here drew on peripheral blood mononuclear cells (PBMCs), taken at new diagnosis, from a patient treated with antithyroid drugs. The receptor was derived from a woman under 40 with Graves disease. Donor details come from another sample of the same person, matched by shared clones. Recombination connected TRBV4-1 to TRBJ2-7; possibly the D gene is TRBD2, per 5 matching bases. CDR3 protein: CASSPSGRFAYEQYF. The nucleotides read TGCGCCAGCAGCCCCAGCGGTAGGTTCGCCTACGAGCAGTACTTC.